These 7 T cell receptor beta chains were all obtained from the same sample, sequenced in a study of blood T cells in healthy people across ages. A second PCR, run for roughly 7 to 11 cycles, used a sample-barcoded 5' primer plus a J-beta primer mix. TCRdb re-derived calls from the 5' RACE reads in MiXCR, one entry per CDR3 protein. The table records around 1,900,000 distinct CDR3 sequences, about two fifths of them present only once. The sequenced sample was blood. The receptors stem from a human donor in good health.

This sequence joins TRBV10-3 and TRBJ2-3; no definite D call. Germline V gene data show CDR1 as ENHRY and CDR2 as SYGVKD. This CDR3 is 15 amino acids long. The V end was cut by 3 bases, the J end by 0 bases, with 10 bases between. The CDR3: CAISDKQTSTDTQYF. The CDR3 DNA reads as TGTGCCATCAGTGATAAGCAGACCAGCACAGATACGCAGTATTTT.

The CDR3 DNA is TGTGCCAGCAGTTTTGCAGGGGCTCACAATGAGCAGTTCTTC. Translating it yields CASSFAGAHNEQFF. The J gene is TRBJ2-1, the V gene TRBV12-3 or TRBV12-4; TRBD1 is a possible D gene (6 bases). This CDR3 has 14 residues. V shed 3 bases and J shed 5 bases, with 11 bases lying between them.

This clonotype was seen a few times. The chain uses TRBV29-1 and TRBJ2-5, with TRBD2 matching 8 bases. V shed 6 bases and J 3 bases; nucleotides not matched to a gene: 9. Germline loops: CDR1 SQVTM, CDR2 ANQGSEA. The CDR3 is 14 amino acids. CDR3 residues: CSVSGGVSKETQYF. As DNA, the CDR3 is TGCAGCGTCTCCGGGGGGGTCAGTAAAGAGACCCAGTACTTC.

This clonotype was observed a few times. The J gene is TRBJ1-2, the V gene TRBV14; maybe TRBD1 (6 bases). This CDR3 comprises 15 residues. V gave up 1 base and J gave up 4 bases, with 13 bases separating them. CDR1 is SGHDN, CDR2 FVKESK, per germline. CDR3 DNA sequence: TGTGCCAGCAGCCAAGCTCGCGAAGGGGGCTATGGCTACACCTTC. This gives the protein CASSQAREGGYGYTF.

This chain connects TRBV6-5 to TRBJ1-2; D perhaps matches TRBD1 (5 bases). V lost 6 bases and J lost 8, with 19 bases in between. The V gene's germline CDR1 is MNHEY and CDR2 SVGAGI. This CDR3 region has 14 residues. The CDR3 spells CASRTTGSLGGYTF. Written as DNA, the CDR3 is TGTGCCAGCAGAACTACAGGAAGCTTAGGGGGCTACACCTTC.

This clonotype was observed a few times. This chain joins TRBV28 and TRBJ1-5; weak D call: TRBD1 (5 bases). CDR1 MDHEN and CDR2 SYDVKM come from the germline V gene. V lost 4 bases, J lost 3 bases, and 19 bases lay in between. The CDR3 is 17 residues long. The CDR3 coding sequence is TGTGCCAGCAGTTCCCTAAGTCGCCAGGGCTTCAATCAGCCCCAGCATTTT. Amino acids: CASSSLSRQGFNQPQHF. Based on the CDR3 plus reference TRBV28 and TRBJ1-5, the full variable domain is DVKVTQSSRYLVKRTGEKVFLECVQDMDHENMFWYRQDPGLGLRLIYFSYDVKMKEKGDIPEGYSVSREKKERFSLILESASTNQTSMYLCASSSLSRQGFNQPQHFGDGTRLSIL.

This rearrangement joins TRBV9 to TRBJ2-2; D unclear. V was cut by 0 bases and J by 4 bases, with 10 bases left in between. There are 15 residues in the CDR3. The germline V gene encodes CDR1 SGDLS and CDR2 YYNGEE. CDR3 in DNA: TGTGCCAGCAGCGTAGCCCAGGCGGTCACCGGGGAGCTGTTTTTT. As protein: CASSVAQAVTGELFF.